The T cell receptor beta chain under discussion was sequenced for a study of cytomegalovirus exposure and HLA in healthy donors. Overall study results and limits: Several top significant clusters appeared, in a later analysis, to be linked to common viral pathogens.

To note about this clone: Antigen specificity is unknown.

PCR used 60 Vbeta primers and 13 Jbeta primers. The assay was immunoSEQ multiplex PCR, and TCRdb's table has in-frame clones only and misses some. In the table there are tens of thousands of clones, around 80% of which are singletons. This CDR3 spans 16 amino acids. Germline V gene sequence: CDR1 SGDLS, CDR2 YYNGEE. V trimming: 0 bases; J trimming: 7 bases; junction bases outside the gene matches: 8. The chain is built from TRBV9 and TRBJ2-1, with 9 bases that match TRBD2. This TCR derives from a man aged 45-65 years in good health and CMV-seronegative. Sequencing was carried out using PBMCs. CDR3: CASSVGSSGVLNEQFF. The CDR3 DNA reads TGTGCCAGCAGCGTAGGCTCTAGCGGGGTTTTAAATGAGCAGTTCTTC.